The 30 T cell receptor beta chains below come from one sample, sequenced in a study of T cell changes during pregnancy in multiple sclerosis. Data came from immunoSEQ multiplex PCR; TCRdb stores just in-frame clones and leaves some out. The sample carries roughly 100,000 clones, roughly 92% recorded once. This specimen consisted of peripheral blood, obtained after pregnancy. These TCRs come from a female donor with multiple sclerosis, enrolled in a pregnancy study.

The chain employs TRBV6-8 and TRBJ1-1; 7 bases match TRBD1. From germline, CDR1 is MNHGY and CDR2 SAAAGT. J lost 1 base, V lost 5 bases, and 7 bases had no gene match. The CDR3 length is 15 residues. CDR3 region: CASSALDRKNTEAFF. CDR3 nucleotide sequence: TGTGCCAGCAGTGCATTGGACAGGAAGAACACTGAAGCTTTCTTT.

This clone was counted only a few times. The chain couples TRBV4-1 to TRBJ2-7; 12 positions agree with TRBD2. Germline values: CDR1 MGHRA, CDR2 YSYEKL. The V segment lost 5 bases and the J segment 4 bases; nucleotides outside the gene matches: 6. This CDR3 contains 15 residues. CDR3 sequence reads: CASSRGLAGLYEQYF. The CDR3 DNA follows: TGCGCCAGCAGCAGAGGACTAGCGGGGCTATACGAGCAGTACTTC.

This chain joins TRBV10-3 and TRBJ2-5, with D perhaps matching TRBD1 (5 bases). Trimming stripped 7 bases from V and 2 bases from J, with 8 bases between. Germline lookup yields CDR1 ENHRY and CDR2 SYGVKD. CDR3 length equals 12 residues. CDR3 in DNA: TGTGCCATCAAGGGGCAACAAGAGACCCAGTACTTC. Its protein is CAIKGQQETQYF.

The V gene is TRBV5-1, the J gene TRBJ1-4, with 11 bases aligning to TRBD1. This CDR3 region has 15 residues. CDR1 is SGHRS, CDR2 YFSETQ, per germline. V shed 3 bases, J shed 8 bases, and the junction held 6 bases outside the gene matches. CDR3 amino acids: CASSSAGTGGEKLFF. DNA of the CDR3: TGCGCCAGCAGCTCAGCCGGGACAGGGGGAGAAAAACTGTTTTTT.

V gene TRBV27 combines with J gene TRBJ1-5; TRBD1 matches 7 bases. The CDR3 runs to 16 residues. Germline V gene data show CDR1 as MNHEY and CDR2 as SMNVEV (reference sequence). The ends lost 5 bases at V and 2 bases at J; junction bases unmatched: 9. CDR3 region: CASSANRGTGNQPQHF. CDR3 coding DNA: TGTGCCAGCAGTGCCAACAGGGGAACGGGCAATCAGCCCCAGCATTTT.

V is TRBV10-1 and J is TRBJ2-3, with a weak D call TRBD2 (5 bases). The CDR3 contains 16 residues. Germline loops: CDR1 WNHNN, CDR2 SYGVQD (reference sequence). Trimming pared 0 bases from V and 2 bases from J, leaving 12 bases between. The CDR3 region has the DNA TGCGCCAGCAGTGAGTCTGACCGGGATGACACAGATACGCAGTATTTT. This codes for CASSESDRDDTDTQYF.

The chain employs TRBV6-1 and TRBJ1-2; D gene unclear. V was cut by 4 bases and J by 6 bases, with 21 bases left in between. This CDR3 region has 16 residues. Germline V CDR1 and CDR2: MNHNS, SASEGT. The CDR3 loop is CASSAVLEPLGDGYTF. The DNA for the CDR3 is TGTGCCAGCAGTGCCGTCCTTGAGCCCCTCGGGGATGGCTACACCTTC.

The genes are TRBV9 and TRBJ1-1; 9 bases map to TRBD1. Trimming cost V 4 bases and J 2 bases; bases outside gene matches: 6. This CDR3 contains 15 residues. Germline CDR1 reads SGDLS; CDR2 reads YYNGEE. The chain's CDR3 is CASSPLTGGNTEAFF. DNA of the CDR3: TGTGCCAGCAGCCCGTTGACAGGGGGAAACACTGAAGCTTTCTTT.

For this clone: The junction and the germline gene differ at one end; a read error may be behind it. This chain connects TRBV6-1 to TRBJ1-5, with 8 nucleotides matching TRBD1. Germline values: CDR1 MNHNS, CDR2 SASEGT. The CDR3 runs to 15 residues. The CDR3 region is CASREDRGSNQPQHF. Here the CDR3 DNA reads TGTGCCAGCAGGGAAGACAGGGGTAGCAATCAGCCCCAGCATTTT.

This sequence joins TRBV29-1 and TRBJ2-5; D is unresolved. This CDR3 region has 13 residues. V lost 2 bases to trimming and J lost 4 bases, with 11 bases between them. Germline V gives CDR1 SQVTM, CDR2 ANQGSEA. CDR3 DNA: TGCAGCGTTGAACGGGTGGTCGCAGAGACCCAGTACTTC. As protein: CSVERVVAETQYF.

This clone was detected only a few times. This CDR3 reads CASSSGQMNTEAFF. The CDR3 region has the DNA TGTGCCAGCAGCTCAGGACAGATGAACACTGAAGCTTTCTTT. V gene TRBV11-2 combines with J gene TRBJ1-1; D possibly corresponds to TRBD1 (6 bases). There are 14 residues in the CDR3. Germline V gene sequence: CDR1 SGHAT, CDR2 FQNNGV. V lost 4 bases to trimming and J lost 0 bases, with 9 bases between them.

The chain uses TRBV9 and TRBJ2-2; 7 bases are a match to TRBD2. The CDR3 contains 17 residues. V gave up 2 bases and J gave up 3 bases; unmatched junction bases: 10. Germline V gene lookup returns CDR1 SGDLS and CDR2 YYNGEE. As DNA, the CDR3 is TGTGCCAGCAGCGTGCATCTAGGGAGGGGTGACACCGGGGAGCTGTTTTTT. This gives the protein CASSVHLGRGDTGELFF.

This clone was found a few times. The gene calls are TRBV7-2 and TRBJ2-7, with 7 bases lining up with TRBD2. With V trimmed by 5 bases and J by 5 bases, 15 bases remained unmatched. This CDR3 contains 16 residues. The germline CDR1 and CDR2 sequences are SGHTA and FQGNSA. The CDR3 protein is CASSQGDYTFQNEQYF. CDR3 sequence (DNA): TGTGCCAGCAGCCAAGGGGACTACACCTTCCAAAACGAGCAGTACTTC.

The rearrangement joins TRBV5-5 to TRBJ2-7; 8 nucleotides align to TRBD1. J lost 3 bases, V lost 4 bases, and 9 bases had no gene match. This CDR3 has 15 amino acids. Per germline, CDR1 SGHKS and CDR2 YYEKEE (reference sequence). In DNA, the CDR3 is TGTGCCAGCAGCGGCCGAGACAGGGGAGACTACGAGCAGTACTTC. Amino acids: CASSGRDRGDYEQYF.

The V gene is TRBV7-9, the J gene TRBJ2-2; TRBD1 matches 12 bases. Germline lookup yields CDR1 SEHNR and CDR2 FQNEAQ (reference sequence). The V gene end was trimmed by 8 bases and the J gene end by 5 bases; junction bases not matched to a gene: 3. This CDR3 contains 14 residues. CDR3 sequence reads: CASQGQGATGELFF. The CDR3 coding sequence is TGTGCCAGCCAGGGACAGGGGGCGACCGGGGAGCTGTTTTTT. Variable domain in full (rest from reference TRBV7-9 and TRBJ2-2): DTGVSQNPRHKITKRGQNVTFRCDPISEHNRLYWYRQTLGQGPEFLTYFQNEAQLEKSRLLSDRFSAERPKGSFSTLEIQRTEQGDSAMYLCASQGQGATGELFFGEGSRLTVL.

In this sample, this clone turned up once. This CDR3 is CAIRGGLAGTDTQYF. CDR3 in DNA: TGTGCCATCAGGGGTGGACTAGCGGGCACAGATACGCAGTATTTT. V usage is TRBV10-3 and J usage is TRBJ2-3; 10 bases fit TRBD2. From germline, CDR1 is ENHRY and CDR2 SYGVKD. This CDR3 comprises 15 residues. Trimming cost V 6 bases and J 1 base; bases outside gene matches: 4.

The chain uses TRBV5-1 and TRBJ2-7; 11 bases line up with TRBD2. J lost 6 bases, V lost 4 bases, and 15 bases had no gene match. Per the germline V gene, CDR1 is SGHRS and CDR2 is YFSETQ. The CDR3 is made up of 17 amino acids. Written as DNA, the CDR3 is TGCGCCAGCAGCCCTGAAGGGACTAGCGGTACCTGGGGCGAGCAGTACTTC. Translating gives CASSPEGTSGTWGEQYF. The whole variable domain, remainder taken from reference TRBV5-1 and TRBJ2-7, is KAGVTQTPRYLIKTRGQQVTLSCSPISGHRSVSWYQQTPGQGLQFLFEYFSETQRNKGNFPGRFSGRQFSNSRSEMNVSTLELGDSALYLCASSPEGTSGTWGEQYFGPGTRLTVT.

The J gene is TRBJ1-4, the V gene TRBV2; D remains ambiguous. Trimming took 7 bases from V and 3 from J, leaving 12 bases between them. Germline V lookup: CDR1 SNHLY, CDR2 FYNNEI. This CDR3 is 14 amino acids long. For the CDR3, the DNA is TGTGCCAGCAAGCGGAACTGGGCTAATGAAAAACTGTTTTTT. Its protein product is CASKRNWANEKLFF.

V gene TRBV27 combines with J gene TRBJ1-2; weak D call: TRBD1 (5 bases). The germline CDR1 and CDR2 sequences are MNHEY and SMNVEV (reference sequence). V dropped 6 bases and J dropped 5 bases, with 16 bases sitting between them. The CDR3 runs to 14 residues. The CDR3 sequence is CASSPGPTRYGYTF. The CDR3 DNA follows: TGTGCCAGCAGCCCAGGGCCTACAAGATATGGCTACACCTTC.

The chain recombines TRBV10-3 with TRBJ2-5; 13 nucleotides align to TRBD2. This CDR3 is built from 15 residues. Trimming took 6 bases from V and 3 from J; bases not matched to a gene: 4. CDR1 and CDR2 from the germline V gene are ENHRY and SYGVKD. The DNA of the CDR3 is TGTGCCATCAGCGGACTAGCGGGAGAGGAAGAGACCCAGTACTTC. Its protein product is CAISGLAGEEETQYF.

The chain has TRBV7-3 and TRBJ2-1; TRBD2 might be the D (5 bases). Deletions cut 2 bases from V and 8 bases from J, with 13 bases between. This CDR3 has 14 residues. The germline CDR1 and CDR2 sequences are SGHTA and FQGTGA. Written as DNA, the CDR3 is TGTGCCAGCAGCTTAGGCCTACCCGGGGATGAGCAGTTCTTC. Its translation is CASSLGLPGDEQFF.

The V gene is TRBV19, the J gene TRBJ1-3; 8 nucleotides line up with TRBD1. Losses at the gene ends were 3 bases for V and 4 bases for J; bases not matched to a gene: 5. Germline V gene data show CDR1 as LNHDA and CDR2 as SQIVND (reference sequence). The CDR3 length is 15 residues. In DNA form, the CDR3 reads TGTGCCAGTAGTATCCGGACAGGGTACGGAAACACCATATATTTT. Protein: CASSIRTGYGNTIYF.

The chain is built from TRBV7-6 and TRBJ2-3, with 7 bases lining up with TRBD2. V lost 5 bases, J lost 8 bases, and 7 bases stayed unmatched. CDR1 and CDR2 from the germline V gene are SGHVS and FNYEAQ. The CDR3 totals 13 residues. CDR3 protein: CASSQTSGGTQYF. CDR3 in DNA: TGTGCCAGCAGCCAGACATCGGGGGGTACGCAGTATTTT.

V is TRBV16 and J is TRBJ1-1; D gene ambiguous. Germline V gene data show CDR1 as KGHSY and CDR2 as FQNENV. V was trimmed by 0 bases and J by 1 base, leaving 6 bases between them. This CDR3 is built from 14 residues. CDR3 DNA sequence: TGTGCCAGCAGCCAATCTGCCGGGAACACTGAAGCTTTCTTT. Translated, it gives CASSQSAGNTEAFF.

In nucleotides, the CDR3 is TGTGCCAGCAGCCTCGGACAGGAGATCTACGAGCAGTACTTC. Translation gives CASSLGQEIYEQYF. The V and J genes are TRBV5-5 and TRBJ2-7; 7 positions match TRBD1. Germline CDR1 and CDR2: SGHKS and YYEKEE (reference sequence). V was clipped by 4 bases and J by 3 bases; unmatched bases: 7. The CDR3 runs 14 residues.

The chain employs TRBV7-3 and TRBJ1-1; unclear D gene. V was cut by 5 bases and J by 1 base, with 11 bases left in between. Looked up from germline, CDR1 is SGHTA and CDR2 is FQGTGA. This CDR3 comprises 14 residues. This CDR3 reads CASSPLGPNTEAFF. CDR3 sequence (DNA): TGTGCCAGCAGCCCACTAGGGCCGAACACTGAAGCTTTCTTT.

The chain recombines TRBV7-8 with TRBJ1-1, with a weak D call TRBD1 (6 bases). V shed 6 bases and J shed 1 base, with 18 bases lying between them. Germline loops: CDR1 SGHVS, CDR2 FQNEAQ. The CDR3 runs to 16 residues. CDR3 nucleotides: TGTGCCAGCAGGGAAAAGTTGGGGGGGGCGAACACTGAAGCTTTCTTT. Its translation: CASREKLGGANTEAFF.

The chain couples TRBV29-1 to TRBJ2-7, with D uncertain. CDR1 SQVTM and CDR2 ANQGSEA come from the germline V gene. Trimming left V 4 bases short and J 4 bases short, with 11 bases between. This CDR3 comprises 12 residues. CDR3 region: CSVGTTPYEQYF. The CDR3 coding sequence is TGCAGCGTTGGCACTACTCCTTACGAGCAGTACTTC.

The rearrangement links TRBV7-9 to TRBJ2-3, with 13 bases aligning to TRBD2. The CDR3 covers 16 residues. The germline gives CDR1 SEHNR, CDR2 FQNEAQ (reference sequence). The V segment lost 5 bases and the J segment 5 bases; nucleotides outside the gene matches: 7. In nucleotides, the CDR3 is TGTGCCAGCAGCCCCCGACTAGCGGGAGGTGAAGATACGCAGTATTTT. This encodes CASSPRLAGGEDTQYF.

The J gene is TRBJ1-6, the V gene TRBV11-2; D is undetermined. With 5 bases removed from V and 1 base from J, the gap between germline ends came to 9 bases. The length of the CDR3 is 15 residues. Germline V lookup: CDR1 SGHAT, CDR2 FQNNGV. CDR3 region: CASSPSGSYNSPLHF. The CDR3 nucleotides read TGTGCCAGCAGCCCTAGTGGATCCTATAATTCACCCCTCCACTTT.